Below, 20 T cell receptor beta chains from the same sample are listed, as sequenced in a study of T cell responses to AZD1222 COVID-19 vaccine. Some clones are missing from TCRdb's copy, which holds only in-frame ones; the method was immunoSEQ multiplex PCR. The sample has 130,000 to 150,000 clones; approximately 90% are singletons. The sample here was peripheral blood, taken on day 0 of MenACWY control vaccination. The receptors come from an adult in good health.

The J gene is TRBJ2-7, the V gene TRBV5-4; D unclear. The CDR3 spans 14 residues. V dropped 4 bases and J dropped 0 bases, with 11 bases sitting between them. Germline values: CDR1 SGHNT, CDR2 YYREEE (reference sequence). CDR3: CASSQTGPSYEQYF. The CDR3 nucleotides are TGTGCCAGCAGCCAAACCGGGCCCTCCTACGAGCAGTACTTC. The complete variable domain, with remaining parts taken from reference TRBV5-4 and TRBJ2-7, reads ETGVTQSPTHLIKTRGQQVTLRCSSQSGHNTVSWYQQALGQGPQFIFQYYREEENGRGNFPPRFSGLQFPNYSSELNVNALELDDSALYLCASSQTGPSYEQYFGPGTRLTVT.

This chain uses TRBV3-1 (or the pseudogene TRBV3-2) with TRBJ1-2; D unclear. The V gene's germline CDR1 is LGHDT and CDR2 YNNKEL (reference sequence). Between the trimmed V and J ends, which lost 1 base and 5 bases, there was a span of 8 bases. The CDR3 sequence is 13 residues long. CDR3 nucleotides: TGTGCCAGCAGCCAAGGCCCCGAGTATGGCTACACCTTC. Its protein is CASSQGPEYGYTF.

V is TRBV9 and J is TRBJ1-5; tentatively, D is TRBD1 (5 bases). The germline V gene has CDR1 SGDLS and CDR2 YYNGEE. The ends were cut back, 0 bases at V and 6 bases at J, with 13 bases in the middle. The CDR3 runs 15 residues. The CDR3 sequence: CASSVGGEVVQPQHF. CDR3 bases: TGTGCCAGCAGCGTAGGAGGGGAGGTAGTTCAGCCCCAGCATTTT. The complete variable domain, with remaining parts taken from reference TRBV9 and TRBJ1-5, reads DSGVTQTPKHLITATGQRVTLRCSPRSGDLSVYWYQQSLDQGLQFLIQYYNGEERAKGNILERFSAQQFPDLHSELNLSSLELGDSALYFCASSVGGEVVQPQHFGDGTRLSIL.

CDR3 DNA sequence: TGTGCCAGCAGTCCACCAGGGGGCACTGAAGCTTTCTTT. This sequence encodes CASSPPGGTEAFF. The chain employs TRBV7-9 and TRBJ1-1, with 7 nucleotides matching TRBD1. This CDR3 has 13 amino acids. Unmatched junction bases numbered 5, after V lost 6 bases and J lost 4 bases. CDR1 and CDR2 from the germline V gene are SEHNR and FQNEAQ (reference sequence).

The chain combines TRBV7-3 with TRBJ2-1; 14 bases match TRBD2. Losses at the gene ends were 5 bases for V and 1 base for J; bases not matched to a gene: 4. This CDR3 contains 17 residues. CDR1 SGHTA and CDR2 FQGTGA come from the germline V gene. CDR3 DNA sequence: TGTGCCAGCAGCGCGACTAGCGGGGGGGCGTCCTACAATGAGCAGTTCTTC. As protein: CASSATSGGASYNEQFF.

The chain employs TRBV3-1 (or the pseudogene TRBV3-2) and TRBJ2-3; D call uncertain. V gave up 3 bases and J gave up 6 bases, with 10 bases separating them. The CDR3 runs to 13 residues. The V gene's germline CDR1 is LGHDT and CDR2 YNNKEL (reference sequence). CDR3 sequence: CASSQEGRDTQYF. CDR3 sequence (DNA): TGTGCCAGCAGCCAGGAAGGTCGTGATACGCAGTATTTT.

V usage is TRBV9 and J usage is TRBJ2-7; D not resolved. With 0 bases removed from V and 6 bases from J, the gap between germline ends came to 13 bases. This CDR3 comprises 14 residues. Germline CDR1 is SGDLS and CDR2 is YYNGEE. Here the CDR3 DNA reads TGTGCCAGCAGCGTAGATGGTGGTAGTTTCGAGCAGTACTTC. Translating it yields CASSVDGGSFEQYF.

The chain has TRBV3-1 (or the pseudogene TRBV3-2) and TRBJ1-1; D ambiguous. The germline gives CDR1 LGHDT, CDR2 YNNKEL (reference sequence). The CDR3 contains 13 residues. With 1 base removed from V and 1 base from J, the gap between germline ends came to 4 bases. The CDR3 DNA reads as TGTGCCAGCAGCCAAGGACCGAACACTGAAGCTTTCTTT. Protein: CASSQGPNTEAFF.

The chain is built from TRBV3-1 (or the pseudogene TRBV3-2) and TRBJ1-5, with a weak D call TRBD1 (6 bases). The CDR3 contains 16 residues. Germline V CDR1 and CDR2: LGHDT, YNNKEL (reference sequence). V was cut by 4 bases and J by 3 bases, with 16 bases left in between. The CDR3 nucleotides read TGTGCCAGCAGCCCCTCCGGGGCAGGGGCCAATCAGCCCCAGCATTTT. Its translation: CASSPSGAGANQPQHF.

The gene calls are TRBV7-3 and TRBJ1-5; no clear D. The CDR3 is made up of 12 amino acids. From germline, CDR1 is SGHTA and CDR2 FQGTGA. V lost 6 bases and J 11 bases, leaving 14 bases between the germline ends. CDR3 in DNA: TGTGCCAGCAGGCGGACGGGATGGGCCCAGCATTTT. Encoded protein: CASRRTGWAQHF.

The chain combines TRBV10-3 with TRBJ2-3; either TRBD1 or TRBD2 may supply D (6 bases each). The V gene's germline CDR1 is ENHRY and CDR2 SYGVKD. V lost 3 bases and J 2 bases, leaving 15 bases between the germline ends. The CDR3 totals 16 residues. In DNA form, the CDR3 reads TGTGCCATCAGTGACTCGACAGGAGGGCACACAGATACGCAGTATTTT. This codes for CAISDSTGGHTDTQYF.

The V call is TRBV4-1, the J call TRBJ1-5, with D tentatively TRBD1 (5 bases). V was clipped by 0 bases and J by 0 bases, with 6 bases between them. In germline, CDR1 is MGHRA, CDR2 YSYEKL. This CDR3 is 15 amino acids long. This chain's CDR3 is CASSQEGVSNQPQHF. The CDR3 coding sequence is TGCGCCAGCAGCCAAGAAGGGGTTAGCAATCAGCCCCAGCATTTT.

The chain employs TRBV30 and TRBJ1-6; D is unresolved. This CDR3 is built from 13 residues. V lost 0 bases to trimming and J lost 9 bases, with 9 bases between them. The germline gives CDR1 GTSNPN, CDR2 SVGIG (reference sequence). The CDR3 DNA reads TGTGCCTGGAGTGTGTCGGAGTTTTCACCCCTCCACTTT. Translated: CAWSVSEFSPLHF.

The CDR3 nucleotides are TGTGCCAGCAGCCAGTTACGGGACAATAATTCACCCCTCCACTTT. The encoded protein is CASSQLRDNNSPLHF. The chain carries TRBV4-2 and TRBJ1-6; D perhaps matches TRBD1 (6 bases). Germline lookup yields CDR1 LGHNA and CDR2 YNFKEQ. Trimming stripped 3 bases from V and 5 bases from J, with 11 bases between. The CDR3 contains 15 residues.

Notes on this clone: A junction end diverges from the germline sequence, so it may reflect a read error. The J gene is TRBJ1-2, the V gene TRBV9; 7 nucleotides agree with TRBD1. CDR3 length: 15 amino acids. Germline CDR1 reads SGDLS; CDR2 reads YYNGEE. Here the CDR3 reads CASSGRDRDNSGYTF. In DNA, the CDR3 is TGTGCCAGCAGCGGTCGGGACAGAGATAACTCTGGCTACACCTTC.

This clone occurred once. The chain uses TRBV5-1 and TRBJ1-2, with D possibly TRBD1 on 5 matching bases. This CDR3 comprises 14 residues. Trimming shortened V by 0 bases and J by 6 bases, and 12 bases separated the two germline ends. The germline V gene has CDR1 SGHRS and CDR2 YFSETQ. CDR3 loop: CASSLGGTENGYTF. The CDR3 bases are TGCGCCAGCAGCTTGGGGGGGACGGAAAATGGCTACACCTTC.

The rearrangement joins TRBV6-1 to TRBJ2-5; TRBD2 might be the D (7 bases). Per germline, CDR1 MNHNS and CDR2 SASEGT. V dropped 4 bases and J dropped 7 bases, with 25 bases sitting between them. The CDR3 totals 17 residues. As DNA, the CDR3 is TGTGCCAGCAGTGCGTTGAGCCGTCGGGGGGCTGGTGGGACCCAGTACTTC. This codes for CASSALSRRGAGGTQYF.

The chain joins TRBV7-9 to TRBJ2-3; D is ambiguous. The CDR3 loop spans 12 amino acids. V dropped 6 bases and J dropped 5 bases, with 9 bases sitting between them. Germline V gene sequence: CDR1 SEHNR, CDR2 FQNEAQ (reference sequence). CDR3 sequence: CASSFTEDTQYF. CDR3 nucleotides: TGTGCCAGCAGTTTTACGGAAGATACGCAGTATTTT.

The rearrangement uses TRBV15 and TRBJ1-1, with 8 positions matching TRBD1. Looked up from germline, CDR1 is LNHNV and CDR2 is YYDKDF (reference sequence). Trimming at V came to 5 bases and at J to 5 bases, leaving 10 bases not matched to a gene. This CDR3 has 15 residues. This CDR3 is CATSSRTGYGTEAFF. For the CDR3, the DNA is TGTGCCACCAGCTCGAGGACAGGGTATGGAACTGAAGCTTTCTTT.

This chain joins TRBV5-1 and TRBJ2-2, with D unresolved. In germline, CDR1 is SGHRS, CDR2 YFSETQ. V lost 3 bases and J 8 bases, leaving 11 bases between the germline ends. The CDR3 has 13 amino acids. For the CDR3, the DNA is TGCGCCAGCAGCTCCCCTCCCCTAGGGGAGCTGTTTTTT. Its protein product is CASSSPPLGELFF.